The rows below give T cell receptor beta chains drawn from one sample of a study of T-cell reconstitution after alpha-beta-depleted transplantation in children. TCRdb independently ran MiXCR on the PCR reads; one entry per CDR3 protein. There are 450,000 to 550,000 distinct CDR3 sequences in the sample; more than 9.5% occur only once, and 11% to 15% lies in the top ten. Sequences were derived from PBMCs, mostly from graft donor cells, sampled 180 days after TCRalphabeta/CD19-depleted stem cell transplant. These receptors were collected from a female patient under 10 years old who had a stem cell transplant for aplastic anemia, so the T cells may come from the graft donor. Both conserved end residues are part of each CDR3. The order of the fields is J gene, D gene, CDR3 length, clone size, V gene, CDR3 DNA, CDR3 protein. A D gene is named only where the DNA matches it firmly. Only some rows state a clone size, as once, few, many or a class for expanded clones.

>TRBJ2-3|.|16|few|TRBV21-1
TGTGCCAGCAGCAAAGCCCTAGACAGCGGGGGAGATACGCAGTATTTT
CASSKALDSGGDTQYF
>TRBJ2-7|TRBD1|16|.|TRBV12-3/TRBV12-4
TGTGCCAGCAGTTTAGCTGGGGGGGACAGGGGCTACGAGCAGTACTTC
CASSLAGGDRGYEQYF
>TRBJ2-3|.|15|.|TRBV3-1
TGTACCAGCAGTTTCGCTAGGGTTAGGAGAGATACGCAGTATTTT
CTSSFARVRRDTQYF
>TRBJ1-4|TRBD1|15|few|TRBV29-1
TGCAGCGCTAGATTCAGGGGGCGGTTGAATGAAAAACTGTTTTTT
CSARFRGRLNEKLFF
>TRBJ2-1|.|14|many|TRBV7-2
TGTGCCAGCAGCTTAGTGTTCGGCGACAATGAGCAGTTCTTC
CASSLVFGDNEQFF
>TRBJ1-5|.|18|.|TRBV12-3/TRBV12-4
TGTGCCAGCAGTTTATCGCCGGCACCTGCTACTAGCAATCAGCCCCAGCATTTT
CASSLSPAPATSNQPQHF
>TRBJ2-1|TRBD1|16|few|TRBV7-2
TGTGCCAGCAGCTCAAGACCGGGACAGGGGGGCAATGAGCAGTTCTTC
CASSSRPGQGGNEQFF
>TRBJ1-1|.|15|few|TRBV6-2/TRBV6-3
TGTGCCAGCAGTTACTACGCGGGTTGGAACACTGAAGCTTTCTTT
CASSYYAGWNTEAFF
>TRBJ2-4|.|12|many|TRBV29-1
TGCAGCGTTGAAGATCTGGGGCCTATTCAGTACTTC
CSVEDLGPIQYF
>TRBJ2-7|TRBD1|16|few|TRBV9
TGTGCCAGCAGCGAGTCAGACCGGGACAGTCCCTACGAGCAGTACTTC
CASSESDRDSPYEQYF
>TRBJ1-3|.|15|few|TRBV5-1
TGCGCCAGCAGCCCTCGGACAGACTCTGGAAACACCATATATTTT
CASSPRTDSGNTIYF
>TRBJ2-3|.|14|.|TRBV12-3/TRBV12-4
TGTGCCAGCAGTTGGGACGGGAGTTCAGATACGCAGTATTTT
CASSWDGSSDTQYF
>TRBJ2-3|.|15|.|TRBV2
TGTGCCAGCACGGTAGGCGGGATGAGCACAGATACGCAGTATTTT
CASTVGGMSTDTQYF
>TRBJ1-3|.|15|.|TRBV7-9
TGTGCCAGCAGCTTAGGACCCCTGCGTGGAAACACCATATATTTT
CASSLGPLRGNTIYF
>TRBJ1-5|.|12|.|TRBV18
TGTGCCAGCTCACCCGAGGATCAGCCCCAGCATTTT
CASSPEDQPQHF
>TRBJ2-2|.|13|.|TRBV20-1
TGCAGTGCTAGTACGCGGGAAACCGGGGAGCTGTTTTTT
CSASTRETGELFF
>TRBJ2-3|.|19|.|TRBV11-1
TGTGCCAGCAGCCGCAGACAGTGGAGGGAAACTATTGGCACAGATACGCAGTATTTT
CASSRRQWRETIGTDTQYF
>TRBJ2-3|TRBD2|15|many|TRBV10-3
TGTGCCATCAGACAGACTAGCGGGAGTACAGATACGCAGTATTTT
CAIRQTSGSTDTQYF
>TRBJ1-5|.|18|.|TRBV28
TGTGCCAGCAGTCCCAACCTTGGACACTTCTATAGCAATCAGCCCCAGCATTTT
CASSPNLGHFYSNQPQHF
>TRBJ2-1|.|16|many|TRBV5-1
TGCGCCAGCAGCCGCGGGACTCCTTGGGGTTCCAATGAGCAGTTCTTC
CASSRGTPWGSNEQFF
>TRBJ1-2|.|12|.|TRBV10-3
TGTGCCATCAGCGAGTCCAGACATGGCTACACCTTC
CAISESRHGYTF
>TRBJ2-6|TRBD1|17|.|TRBV6-1
TGTGCCAGTCCTCGGGGGACAGGGGGCACTGGGGCCAACGTCCTGACTTTC
CASPRGTGGTGANVLTF
>TRBJ2-1|TRBD1|14|few|TRBV18
TGTGCCAGCTCACAGGGACAGGGGTTCGGTGAGCAGTTCTTC
CASSQGQGFGEQFF
>TRBJ2-3|TRBD2|18|.|TRBV20-1
TGCAGTGCTAGTTTCACCAGCGGCGGGGGAGGGCCGGCAGATACGCAGTATTTT
CSASFTSGGGGPADTQYF
>TRBJ2-3|.|16|.|TRBV7-3
TGTGCCGGCAGCCCCCTATTGCGGGGGCTTTCAGATACGCAGTATTTT
CAGSPLLRGLSDTQYF
>TRBJ2-2|.|13|few|TRBV29-1
TGCAGCGTTGAGAGGGGGATCACCGGGGAGCTGTTTTTT
CSVERGITGELFF
>TRBJ2-7|.|15|.|TRBV20-1
TGCAGTGCTAGACCTGACCACAAGGGACCCTACGAGCAGTACTTC
CSARPDHKGPYEQYF
>TRBJ2-1|TRBD2|13|many|TRBV6-6
TGTGCCAGCAGTTTTGCGCTAGCGGGGGAGCAGTTCTTC
CASSFALAGEQFF
>TRBJ2-1|TRBD2|16|.|TRBV20-1
TGCAGTGCTAGAGATTCCACTAGCGGGAGAAGGGGTGAGCAGTTCTTC
CSARDSTSGRRGEQFF
>TRBJ2-1|TRBD2|13|.|TRBV20-1
TGCAGTGAGTCCGGGAGGGCCTACAATGAGCAGTTCTTC
CSESGRAYNEQFF
>TRBJ2-3|TRBD2|16|many|TRBV14
TGTGCCAGCAGCCCTCGACTAGCGGGAAGGACAGATACGCAGTATTTT
CASSPRLAGRTDTQYF
>TRBJ2-7|.|13|.|TRBV4-3
TGCGCCAGCAGCCCGGATGGACGAGGCGAGCAGTACTTC
CASSPDGRGEQYF
>TRBJ2-5|.|10|.|TRBV20-1
TGCAGTGCTATACTAGAGACCCAGTACTTC
CSAILETQYF
>TRBJ2-5|.|12|many|TRBV21-1
TGTGCCAGCAGCAAATCGCAAGAGACCCAGTACTTC
CASSKSQETQYF
>TRBJ2-3|.|15|many|TRBV28
TGTGCCAGCAGTCCCGGGGCCTTTTTGGGGGATACGCAGTATTTT
CASSPGAFLGDTQYF
>TRBJ2-7|TRBD1|14|many|TRBV5-5
TGTGCCAGCAGCATACCGGGACAGAACTACGAGCAGTACTTC
CASSIPGQNYEQYF
>TRBJ2-7|.|16|few|TRBV5-1
TGCGCCAGCAGCTTGAATGGGGGCCGAAATTTTTACGAGCAGTACTTC
CASSLNGGRNFYEQYF